The present entry profiles one T cell receptor (beta chain) with its context. The antigen is unknown. These data are taken from a study of Graves' ophthalmopathy and Graves' hyperthyroidism. From RNA, the CDR3 regions of TCR beta chains were amplified and sequenced. HTBI-primed RT-PCR formed the first round, and a multiplex PCR formed the second. From the multiplex PCR reads, TCRdb called clonotypes with MiXCR, one entry per CDR3 protein. The table includes 500,000 to 700,000 distinct CDR3 sequences, about 24% detected once. Whole-study findings and limits: Ophthalmopathy was separated from stable hyperthyroidism by a 13-signature model with around 89% sensitivity and around 81% specificity. Appearing in blood as well were most expanded thyroid clonotypes above 0.001 frequency.

The germline V and J ends were trimmed by 3 bases and 1 base, with 9 bases remaining between them. The CDR3 has 14 amino acids. The authors enrolled newly diagnosed hyperthyroidism patients aged 18 to 65 with under 2 months' duration. An approximately 10 ml volume of fresh peripheral blood provided the PBMCs. This receptor was identified in a woman between 18 and 29 years old with stable Graves' hyperthyroidism. Some clones in this sample may be carry-over from other donors' samples. The sequencing input was peripheral blood. The V gene is TRBV12-3 or TRBV12-4, the J gene TRBJ2-5, with unresolved D. CDR3 in amino acids: CASSFSGSQETQYF. As DNA, the CDR3 is TGTGCCAGCAGTTTTTCGGGCAGCCAAGAGACCCAGTACTTC.